This entry is about one T cell receptor beta chain. The germline V gene encodes CDR1 MNHGY and CDR2 SAAAGT. This CDR3 is 13 amino acids long. V lost 2 bases to trimming and J lost 1 base, with 5 bases between them. Libraries were prepared by immunoSEQ multiplex PCR; TCRdb keeps only in-frame clonotypes and omits some of them. Among a few hundred thousand clones, less than 90% were seen once, and the ten largest hold 1.9%. The data derive from a study of blood T cell repertoires in COVID-19. Study summary: Sites in the United States, Italy and Spain provided acute and convalescent COVID-19 samples.

This clonotype was sampled from a man aged 40-49 years with active or convalescent COVID-19. V gene TRBV6-8 combines with J gene TRBJ1-1; D gene uncertain. The sequenced material came from peripheral blood. The CDR3, as DNA: TGTGCCAGCAGTTACGCGAAGAACACTGAAGCTTTCTTT. It codes for CASSYAKNTEAFF.